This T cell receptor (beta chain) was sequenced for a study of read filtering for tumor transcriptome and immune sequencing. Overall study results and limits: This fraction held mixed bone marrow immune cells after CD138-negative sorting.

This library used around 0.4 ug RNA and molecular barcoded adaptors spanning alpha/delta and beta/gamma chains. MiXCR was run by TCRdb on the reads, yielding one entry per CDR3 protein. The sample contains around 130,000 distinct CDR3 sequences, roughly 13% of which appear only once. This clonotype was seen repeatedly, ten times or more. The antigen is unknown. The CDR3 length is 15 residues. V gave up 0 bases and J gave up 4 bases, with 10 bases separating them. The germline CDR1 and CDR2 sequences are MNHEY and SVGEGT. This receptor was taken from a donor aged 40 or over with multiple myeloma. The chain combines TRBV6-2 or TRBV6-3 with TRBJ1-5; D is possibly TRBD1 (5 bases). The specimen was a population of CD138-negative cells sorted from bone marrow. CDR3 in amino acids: CASSYSWQGNQPQHF. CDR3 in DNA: TGTGCCAGCAGTTACTCTTGGCAGGGTAATCAGCCCCAGCATTTT.